Sequencing of this T cell receptor beta chain was carried out in a study of shared clonotypes between healthy human individuals. Positively selected for CCR7, the CD45RO-negative cells used as naive CD8 cells excluded terminally differentiated effector memory CD45RA+ cells. Donors included only healthy HIV-negative adults lacking recent acute infections or vaccinations. This CDR3 has 13 residues. The ends were cut back, 1 base at V and 2 bases at J, with 5 bases in the middle. Germline V lookup: CDR1 WSHSY, CDR2 SAAADI. Overall study findings and caveats: The rarefaction results pointed to incomplete sorted-subset sequencing despite large depth. Larger estimated richness was generally seen in naive subsets than in memory subsets.

The table came from immunoSEQ multiplex PCR; TCRdb's copy has only in-frame clones and leaves some out. The data hold 2 million or so clones, with approximately 95% observed a single time. Concerning this clone itself: Its antigen remains unidentified.

The chain links TRBV10-2 to TRBJ2-5; D may correspond to TRBD1 or TRBD2 (5 bases each). The sequence was collected from a man younger than 35 in good health. The sample consisted of naive CD8+ T cells sorted from blood. The CDR3 sequence: CASSEWGQETQYF. The CDR3 nucleotides read TGCGCCAGCAGTGAGTGGGGGCAAGAGACCCAGTACTTC.